This T cell receptor beta chain was recorded in a study of a mutant IDH1 vaccine in newly diagnosed glioma. Study-wide background: Patients came in for eight vaccinations, in weeks 1, 3, 5, 7, 11, 15, 19 and 23. Radiotherapy alone preceded vaccination by 4-6 weeks; alternatively, vaccination started with temozolomide cycles.

The CDR3 length is 16 residues. In germline, CDR1 is SGHNT, CDR2 YYREEE (reference sequence). Trimming removed 5 bases at V and 4 bases at J, with 19 bases between. About this clone itself: Antigen unknown.

Study-level results: Altogether, 85% to 95% of patients exhibited vaccine-induced immune responses.

Time point: week 23, last vaccination. Each vaccine dose was 300 ug of mutant IDH1 20-mer peptide, with topical imiquimod. New IDH1-mutant, ATRX-lost WHO grade 3 or 4 astrocytomas occurred in donors. The protocol was immunoSEQ multiplex PCR, while the TCRdb copy is restricted to in-frame clones and leaves out a portion. Among 40,000 to 50,000 clones listed, around 79% were seen once. This receptor was obtained from a woman between 40 and 55 years old with glioma. Some clones in this sample may be carry-over from other donors' samples. The chain couples TRBV5-4 to TRBJ2-1, with TRBD2 as a possible D gene (7 bases). This specimen was PBMCs, taken from a glioma patient whose treatment included an IDH1 peptide vaccine. The CDR3 spells CASSTSKGGDYNEQFF. The CDR3 DNA is TGTGCCAGCAGTACGTCAAAAGGGGGGGATTACAATGAGCAGTTCTTC.